The 13 T cell receptor beta chains below come from one sample, sequenced in a study of control samples from healthy donors and cancer patients. TCRdb's copy holds only in-frame clones and misses some; the assay was immunoSEQ multiplex PCR. The data hold 350,000 to 450,000 clones, with around 90% observed a single time. Material for sequencing was PBMCs. The receptors derive from a man aged 35-49 years with head and neck cancer.

The gene calls are TRBV7-9 and TRBJ2-7; perhaps TRBD2 as D (6 bases). The CDR3 is 13 residues long. Trimming left V 3 bases short and J 0 bases short, with 6 bases between. The germline gives CDR1 SEHNR, CDR2 FQNEAQ (reference sequence). The CDR3 loop is CASSFGSSYEQYF. The CDR3 DNA reads TGTGCCAGCAGCTTCGGGAGCTCCTACGAGCAGTACTTC.

This sequence joins TRBV6-1 and TRBJ1-6; D gene uncertain. The CDR3 is 15 amino acids. V dropped 1 base and J dropped 4 bases, with 8 bases sitting between them. Germline lookup yields CDR1 MNHNS and CDR2 SASEGT. The CDR3 DNA reads TGTGCCAGCAGTGAAGATGGTCGTTATAATTCACCCCTCCACTTT. This encodes CASSEDGRYNSPLHF.

This chain links TRBV29-1 with TRBJ2-7; 11 bases map to TRBD2. Germline V gene data show CDR1 as SQVTM and CDR2 as ANQGSEA. The CDR3 spans 16 residues. Trimming removed 0 bases from V and 2 bases from J; junction bases left unmatched: 6. The CDR3 sequence: CSVEDIGTSGAYEQYF. In DNA form, the CDR3 reads TGCAGCGTTGAAGATATCGGGACTAGCGGTGCCTACGAGCAGTACTTC.

This chain links TRBV5-5 with TRBJ2-3, with D possibly matching TRBD2 (5 bases). The ends were cut back, 4 bases at V and 0 bases at J, with 9 bases in the middle. Germline V lookup: CDR1 SGHKS, CDR2 YYEKEE (reference sequence). The CDR3 has 14 amino acids. CDR3 DNA: TGTGCCAGCAGCCGTGGACTGAGCACAGATACGCAGTATTTT. This encodes CASSRGLSTDTQYF.

This clone was seen more than once but under ten times. The V gene is TRBV29-1, the J gene TRBJ2-5, with 9 bases fitting TRBD2. Germline CDR1 reads SQVTM; CDR2 reads ANQGSEA. V shed 4 bases, J shed 5 bases, and the junction held 8 bases outside the gene matches. CDR3 length: 14 amino acids. CDR3 amino acids: CSVAAGGNGETQYF. The CDR3 region has the DNA TGCAGCGTTGCAGCGGGGGGCAACGGGGAGACCCAGTACTTC.

This clone occurred a few times. V and J are TRBV6-5 and TRBJ1-6; no firm D call. Germline V CDR1 and CDR2: MNHEY, SVGAGI. The CDR3 has 16 amino acids. Between the trimmed V and J ends, which lost 0 bases and 4 bases, there was a span of 10 bases. In nucleotides, the CDR3 is TGTGCCAGCAGTTACTCATCGTCCCTTTATAATTCACCCCTCCACTTT. Its translation: CASSYSSSLYNSPLHF.

The chain uses TRBV28 and TRBJ2-5; 8 nucleotides agree with TRBD2. There are 15 residues in the CDR3. With V trimmed by 5 bases and J by 5 bases, 10 bases remained unmatched. CDR1 MDHEN and CDR2 SYDVKM come from the germline V gene. The CDR3 is CASSTQKRGSETQYF. DNA for the CDR3: TGTGCCAGCAGTACCCAAAAGCGGGGGTCGGAGACCCAGTACTTC.

This clone appeared a single time. The V gene is TRBV6-1, the J gene TRBJ1-1; 7 bases agree with TRBD1. Trimming at V came to 3 bases and at J to 4 bases, leaving 5 bases not matched to a gene. The CDR3 covers 14 residues. The germline CDR1 and CDR2 sequences are MNHNS and SASEGT. Here the CDR3 reads CASSEYRDSTEAFF. In DNA form, the CDR3 reads TGTGCCAGCAGTGAGTATCGGGACAGCACTGAAGCTTTCTTT.

This rearrangement joins TRBV28 to TRBJ2-6; D tentatively fits TRBD1 or TRBD2 (5 bases each). The V end lost 5 bases, the J end lost 0 bases, and 14 bases lay between the germline ends. The CDR3 contains 17 residues. CDR1 and CDR2 (germline): MDHEN, SYDVKM. This CDR3 is CASSLGTPSSGANVLTF. The CDR3 bases are TGTGCCAGCAGTCTCGGGACGCCTAGCTCTGGGGCCAACGTCCTGACTTTC.

This clone was seen only a few times. This chain links TRBV11-3 with TRBJ1-6; D ambiguous. Trimming took off 1 base at V and 5 bases at J, with 15 bases between the two ends. Germline V CDR1 and CDR2: SGHNT, YENEEA. The CDR3 consists of 17 residues. In nucleotides, the CDR3 is TGTGCCAGCAGCTTAGGAGGAGCGACTCCCGATAATTCACCCCTCCACTTT. This encodes CASSLGGATPDNSPLHF.

This chain joins TRBV6-5 and TRBJ2-3; maybe TRBD2 (6 bases). The CDR3 is 15 residues long. Germline-derived CDR1 and CDR2 are MNHEY and SVGAGI. Trimming took 2 bases from V and 2 from J, leaving 11 bases between them. This CDR3 reads CASSYTGLLTDTQYF. The DNA for the CDR3 is TGTGCCAGCAGTTACACGGGACTGCTCACAGATACGCAGTATTTT.

The rearrangement uses TRBV27 and TRBJ2-5; D remains ambiguous. V was pared by 3 bases and J by 4 bases, with 9 bases between. Germline assignment: CDR1 MNHEY and CDR2 SMNVEV (reference sequence). The CDR3 has 13 amino acids. CDR3 protein: CASSLAVRETQYF. CDR3 sequence (DNA): TGTGCCAGCAGTTTGGCGGTCCGAGAGACCCAGTACTTC.

In its sample, this clone was seen once. The chain combines TRBV6-4 with TRBJ1-6; 7 bases line up with TRBD1. Germline CDR1 MRHNA, CDR2 SNTAGT. This CDR3 is built from 13 residues. V lost 6 bases to trimming and J lost 8 bases; unmatched junction nucleotides: 4. The chain's CDR3 is CASSATGDSPLHF. CDR3 coding DNA: TGTGCCAGCAGCGCCACAGGGGATTCACCCCTCCACTTT.